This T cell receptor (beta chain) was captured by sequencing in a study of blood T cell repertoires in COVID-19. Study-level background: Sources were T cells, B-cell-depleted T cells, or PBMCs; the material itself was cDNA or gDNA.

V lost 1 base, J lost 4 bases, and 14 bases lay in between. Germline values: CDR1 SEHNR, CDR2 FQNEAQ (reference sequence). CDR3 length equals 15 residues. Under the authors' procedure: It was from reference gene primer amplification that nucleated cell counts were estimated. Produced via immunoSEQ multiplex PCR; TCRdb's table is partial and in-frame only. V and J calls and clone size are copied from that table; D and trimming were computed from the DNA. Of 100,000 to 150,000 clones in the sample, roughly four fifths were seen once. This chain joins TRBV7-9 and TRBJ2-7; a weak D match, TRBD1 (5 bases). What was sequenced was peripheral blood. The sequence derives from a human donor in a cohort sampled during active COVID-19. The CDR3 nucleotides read TGTGCCAGCAGCTTAGAAACAGGTCAAGGGTACGAGCAGTACTTC. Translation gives CASSLETGQGYEQYF.